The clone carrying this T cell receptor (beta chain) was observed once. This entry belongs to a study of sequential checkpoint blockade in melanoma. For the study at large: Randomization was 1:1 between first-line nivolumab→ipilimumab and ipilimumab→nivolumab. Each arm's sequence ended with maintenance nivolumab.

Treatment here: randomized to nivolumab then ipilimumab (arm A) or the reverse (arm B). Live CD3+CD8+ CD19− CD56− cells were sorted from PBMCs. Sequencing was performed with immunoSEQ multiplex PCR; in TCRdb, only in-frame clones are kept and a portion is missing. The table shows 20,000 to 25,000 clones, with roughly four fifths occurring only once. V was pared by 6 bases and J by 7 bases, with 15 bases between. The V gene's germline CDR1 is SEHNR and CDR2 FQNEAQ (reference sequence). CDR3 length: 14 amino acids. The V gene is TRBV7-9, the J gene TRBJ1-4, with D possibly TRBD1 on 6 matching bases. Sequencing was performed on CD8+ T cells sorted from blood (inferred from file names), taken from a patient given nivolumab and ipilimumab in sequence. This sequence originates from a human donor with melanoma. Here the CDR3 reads CASSPIGGGEKLFF. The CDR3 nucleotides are TGTGCCAGCAGTCCGATTGGGGGCGGTGAAAAACTGTTTTTT.